This TCR beta chain was obtained from a study of regulatory T cells in long-lasting Graves disease. The time point is: newly diagnosed GD, antithyroid drugs for less than 3 months. The TCR library was made from RNA extracted from PBMCs. The ends lost 5 bases at V and 4 bases at J; junction bases unmatched: 7. Germline V gene sequence: CDR1 MNHEY, CDR2 SVGEGT. The CDR3 spans 15 residues. In building TCR beta libraries, iRepertoire HTBI primers were used together with Arm-PCR of CDR3 regions. TCRdb redid the calling of the multiplex PCR reads with MiXCR, one entry per CDR3 protein. The profile shows fewer than 650,000 distinct CDR3 sequences, about 16% of them singletons. This clonotype was recorded at least ten times. These data were also reused for a study on T cells in Graves' hyperthyroidism and ophthalmopathy. That study adds: Most thyroid clonotypes that were expanded above 0.001 also turned up in blood.

This material consisted of peripheral blood mononuclear cells (PBMCs), taken at new diagnosis, from a patient treated with antithyroid drugs. The chain combines TRBV6-2 or TRBV6-3 with TRBJ2-1; the match to TRBD2 covers 8 bases. The source of this sequence is a woman aged 25 to 39 with Graves disease. The CDR3 DNA reads as TGTGCCAGCAGTGACCCCAGCGGGGGTTACAATGAGCAGTTCTTC. Its protein product is CASSDPSGGYNEQFF.